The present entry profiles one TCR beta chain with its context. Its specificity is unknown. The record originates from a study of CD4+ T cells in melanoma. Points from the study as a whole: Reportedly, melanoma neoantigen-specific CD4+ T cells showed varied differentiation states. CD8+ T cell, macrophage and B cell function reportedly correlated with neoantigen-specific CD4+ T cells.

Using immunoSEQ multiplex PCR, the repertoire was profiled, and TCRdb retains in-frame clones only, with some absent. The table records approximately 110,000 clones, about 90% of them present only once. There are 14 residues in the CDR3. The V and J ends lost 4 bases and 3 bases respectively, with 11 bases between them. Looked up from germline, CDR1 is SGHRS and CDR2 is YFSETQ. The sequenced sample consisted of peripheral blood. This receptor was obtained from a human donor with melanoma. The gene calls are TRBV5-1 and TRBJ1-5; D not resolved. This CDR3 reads CASSKDGDNQPQHF. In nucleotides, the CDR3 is TGCGCCAGCAGCAAGGACGGCGACAATCAGCCCCAGCATTTT. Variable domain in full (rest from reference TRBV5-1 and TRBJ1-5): KAGVTQTPRYLIKTRGQQVTLSCSPISGHRSVSWYQQTPGQGLQFLFEYFSETQRNKGNFPGRFSGRQFSNSRSEMNVSTLELGDSALYLCASSKDGDNQPQHFGDGTRLSIL.